The 22 T cell receptor beta chains below were found in one sample sequenced in a study of blood T cell repertoires in COVID-19. Some clones are missing from TCRdb's copy, which holds only in-frame ones; the method was immunoSEQ multiplex PCR. Here the sample spans about 360,000 clones, around 87% being singletons. Sequenced input: PBMCs or T cells enriched from blood (not recorded which). Receptors originate from a young man who had recovered from COVID-19.

V is TRBV27 and J is TRBJ2-1, with 7 bases matching TRBD1. V shed 5 bases, J shed 0 bases, and the junction held 7 bases outside the gene matches. The germline gives CDR1 MNHEY, CDR2 SMNVEV (reference sequence). The CDR3 is made up of 16 amino acids. As DNA, the CDR3 is TGTGCCAGCAGTAGGGGGACAGCGAGCTCCTACAATGAGCAGTTCTTC. Amino acids: CASSRGTASSYNEQFF.

CDR3 amino acids: CASSVATGGNYGYTF. The CDR3, as DNA: TGTGCCAGCAGCGTAGCGACAGGGGGAAACTATGGCTACACCTTC. The chain is built from TRBV9 and TRBJ1-2, with TRBD1 matching over 9 bases. Trimming at V came to 0 bases and at J to 2 bases, leaving 2 bases not matched to a gene. Germline V CDR1 and CDR2: SGDLS, YYNGEE. The CDR3 sequence is 15 residues long.

The V and J genes are TRBV9 and TRBJ1-2; 7 bases agree with TRBD1. V lost 2 bases, J lost 4 bases, and 11 bases stayed unmatched. The CDR3 has 16 residues. CDR1 and CDR2 from the germline V gene are SGDLS and YYNGEE. CDR3 protein: CASSVSYSGQLYGYTF. The CDR3 bases are TGTGCCAGCAGCGTTTCATATTCGGGACAGCTCTATGGCTACACCTTC.

This chain joins TRBV5-6 and TRBJ1-2; D gene uncertain. V lost 1 base and J lost 0, with 13 bases in between. The CDR3 contains 16 residues. Per the germline V gene, CDR1 is SGHDT and CDR2 is YYEEEE. CDR3 DNA sequence: TGTGCCAGCAGCTTGTTTGGCAGACTAACTAACTATGGCTACACCTTC. This sequence encodes CASSLFGRLTNYGYTF.

The V call is TRBV19, the J call TRBJ1-2, with 12 bases matching TRBD1. The V and J ends lost 3 bases and 4 bases, in that order; junction bases with no gene match: 15. The CDR3 is 19 residues long. Per the germline V gene, CDR1 is LNHDA and CDR2 is SQIVND (reference sequence). CDR3 region: CASSMGQGAYLLSGYGYTF. In DNA, the CDR3 is TGTGCCAGTAGTATGGGACAGGGGGCGTATCTCTTGTCGGGCTATGGCTACACCTTC.

The chain combines TRBV19 with TRBJ1-2; D call uncertain. The CDR3 loop spans 13 amino acids. CDR1 LNHDA and CDR2 SQIVND come from the germline V gene (reference sequence). With 5 bases removed from V and 2 bases from J, the gap between germline ends came to 9 bases. CDR3 in DNA: TGTGCCAGTAGTCGGTCGGGGAACTATGGCTACACCTTC. As protein: CASSRSGNYGYTF.

V is TRBV6-2 or TRBV6-3 and J is TRBJ1-5; TRBD1 is a possible D gene (6 bases). The germline V gene encodes CDR1 MNHEY and CDR2 SVGEGT. The CDR3 covers 15 residues. Trimming stripped 1 base from V and 6 bases from J, with 13 bases between. In nucleotides, the CDR3 is TGTGCCAGCAGTTACTACAACAGGGATTTTCAGCCCCAGCATTTT. Its protein is CASSYYNRDFQPQHF.

This sequence joins TRBV5-6 and TRBJ1-2; no clear D. V lost 1 base, J lost 14 bases, and 21 bases lay in between. This CDR3 is 14 amino acids long. Germline V lookup: CDR1 SGHDT, CDR2 YYEEEE. The CDR3: CASSLRRADTFDTF. The CDR3 DNA sequence: TGTGCCAGCAGCTTGCGGCGGGCAGACACTTTTGATACCTTC.

V and J are TRBV7-2 and TRBJ2-6; 10 nucleotides match TRBD2. V shed 5 bases and J 8 bases; nucleotides not matched to a gene: 9. Germline-derived CDR1 and CDR2 are SGHTA and FQGNSA. The CDR3 contains 16 residues. CDR3 DNA sequence: TGTGCCAGCAGCCCCCAGCGGGGGGGCGTTCCCAACGTCCTGACTTTC. Encoded protein: CASSPQRGGVPNVLTF.

The chain couples TRBV7-9 to TRBJ2-6; 9 bases align to TRBD1. Germline V gene data show CDR1 as SEHNR and CDR2 as FQNEAQ (reference sequence). V dropped 6 bases and J dropped 2; count of bases not matched to a gene: 14. The CDR3 runs to 19 residues. CDR3 bases: TGTGCCAGCAGACAACGAGGGCGGGACAGGGCTACTGGGGCCAACGTCCTGACTTTC. Translated, it gives CASRQRGRDRATGANVLTF.

There are a few counts of this clone. CDR3 region: CASSAGTMPQETQYF. For the CDR3, the DNA is TGTGCCAGCAGCGCCGGGACTATGCCACAAGAGACCCAGTACTTC. The rearrangement joins TRBV9 to TRBJ2-5; 7 nucleotides line up with TRBD2. Germline V lookup: CDR1 SGDLS, CDR2 YYNGEE. V shed 3 bases, J shed 2 bases, and the junction held 7 bases outside the gene matches. The CDR3 is 15 amino acids.

This clone was observed once. The chain recombines TRBV7-9 with TRBJ2-7; 9 bases agree with TRBD1. CDR3 size: 15 residues. Per germline, CDR1 SEHNR and CDR2 FQNEAQ (reference sequence). Trimming took 5 bases from V and 2 from J; bases not matched to a gene: 7. For the CDR3, the DNA is TGTGCCAGCAGCAAGGTCGGGACAGGGACCTACGAGCAGTACTTC. Translating it yields CASSKVGTGTYEQYF.

This clone has a single count. The chain recombines TRBV4-2 with TRBJ2-2; D call uncertain. V gave up 2 bases and J gave up 5 bases, with 18 bases separating them. This CDR3 contains 17 residues. In germline, CDR1 is LGHNA, CDR2 YNFKEQ. The CDR3 sequence: CASSQLAEPTRTGELFF. The CDR3 DNA reads TGTGCCAGCAGCCAACTGGCTGAACCAACAAGAACCGGGGAGCTGTTTTTT.

V is TRBV11-2 and J is TRBJ1-5, with 9 bases fitting TRBD1. The V and J ends lost 0 bases and 7 bases, in that order; junction bases with no gene match: 10. The germline V gene encodes CDR1 SGHAT and CDR2 FQNNGV. CDR3 size: 17 residues. Written as DNA, the CDR3 is TGTGCCAGCAGCTTAGAGATGGGACAGGGAGGACGGCAGCCCCAGCATTTT. This encodes CASSLEMGQGGRQPQHF.

The chain carries TRBV19 and TRBJ2-7, with D possibly matching TRBD2 (6 bases). Deletions cut 5 bases from V and 0 bases from J, with 11 bases between. This CDR3 is built from 14 residues. Germline assignment: CDR1 LNHDA and CDR2 SQIVND (reference sequence). In DNA, the CDR3 is TGTGCCAGTAGTGTGGGGGGTCCCTCCTACGAGCAGTACTTC. It yields the protein CASSVGGPSYEQYF. Variable domain in full (rest from reference TRBV19 and TRBJ2-7): DGGITQSPKYLFRKEGQNVTLSCEQNLNHDAMYWYRQDPGQGLRLIYYSQIVNDFQKGDIAEGYSVSREKKESFPLTVTSAQKNPTAFYLCASSVGGPSYEQYFGPGTRLTVT.

CDR3 sequence (DNA): TGTGCCATCAGTGAGTCTCCTTACAGGAACACTGAAGCTTTCTTT. Amino acid sequence: CAISESPYRNTEAFF. The J gene is TRBJ1-1, the V gene TRBV10-3; D gene uncertain. This CDR3 is 15 amino acids long. Germline values: CDR1 ENHRY, CDR2 SYGVKD. The germline V and J ends were trimmed by 0 bases and 1 base, with 9 bases remaining between them.

This chain joins TRBV5-1 and TRBJ2-3; no reliable D call. The CDR3 is made up of 13 amino acids. Trimming cost V 1 base and J 4 bases, with 7 bases left between them. The germline gives CDR1 SGHRS, CDR2 YFSETQ. For the CDR3, the DNA is TGCGCCAGCAGCTTGTTCTCGGCAGATACGCAGTATTTT. This gives the protein CASSLFSADTQYF.

This chain links TRBV11-3 with TRBJ1-1; D ambiguous. The CDR3 runs to 13 residues. V lost 5 bases, J lost 1 base, and 8 bases lay in between. The germline gives CDR1 SGHNT, CDR2 YENEEA. The CDR3 loop is CASSNTWNTEAFF. The CDR3 coding sequence is TGTGCCAGCAGCAATACATGGAACACTGAAGCTTTCTTT.

The V call is TRBV7-9, the J call TRBJ1-6, with 7 positions matching TRBD1. Germline V gives CDR1 SEHNR, CDR2 FQNEAQ (reference sequence). The CDR3 consists of 15 residues. Trimming took 5 bases from V and 11 from J; bases not matched to a gene: 12. CDR3 amino acids: CASSLRQGDEAPLHF. The CDR3 nucleotides are TGTGCCAGCAGCCTCCGACAGGGAGATGAAGCACCCCTCCACTTT.

This clone has more than one count but fewer than ten. The CDR3 region is CASSLEPGNSYEQYF. CDR3 DNA sequence: TGTGCCAGCAGCTTAGAGCCGGGGAACTCCTACGAGCAGTACTTC. The J gene is TRBJ2-7, the V gene TRBV11-2; the D gene is possibly TRBD2 (5 bases). With 0 bases removed from V and 0 bases from J, the gap between germline ends came to 9 bases. This CDR3 is 15 amino acids long. Germline assignment: CDR1 SGHAT and CDR2 FQNNGV.

This chain uses TRBV10-2 with TRBJ2-7; D remains unclear. The CDR3 runs 11 residues. Germline V gene data show CDR1 as WSHSY and CDR2 as SAAADI. Trimming took 7 bases from V and 1 from J, leaving 5 bases between them. DNA of the CDR3: TGCGCCAGCACCTCGTCCTACGAGCAGTACTTC. This codes for CASTSSYEQYF.

The rearrangement joins TRBV5-5 to TRBJ1-1; no definite D call. The germline gives CDR1 SGHKS, CDR2 YYEKEE (reference sequence). The CDR3 loop spans 13 amino acids. Trimming cost V 0 bases and J 7 bases, with 10 bases left between them. CDR3 nucleotide sequence: TGTGCCAGCAGCTTGGAAGCGAACGGTGAAGCTTTCTTT. The encoded protein is CASSLEANGEAFF.